The 16 T cell receptor beta chains below were found in one sample sequenced in a study of shared clonotypes between healthy human individuals. Some clones are missing from TCRdb's copy, which holds only in-frame ones; the method was immunoSEQ multiplex PCR. The table lists about 340,000 clones, less than 85% of them singletons, with more than 9% in the top ten. Sequencing used memory CD4+ T cells sorted from blood. Subset here: CD45RA-negative fraction. These receptor sequences come from a man aged 25-45 years in good health.

In DNA form, the CDR3 reads TGTGCCAGCAGCCAAGTTGACTCGGAGTGGGGTACGCAGTATTTT. Its protein is CASSQVDSEWGTQYF. The chain couples TRBV4-2 to TRBJ2-3; D ambiguous. V lost 1 base and J 8 bases, leaving 16 bases between the germline ends. The CDR3 runs 15 residues. Germline CDR1 LGHNA, CDR2 YNFKEQ.

The J gene is TRBJ2-2, the V gene TRBV5-4; a weak D match, TRBD2 (5 bases). The CDR3 length is 14 residues. Trimming took 2 bases from V and 5 from J, leaving 10 bases between them. Germline CDR1 SGHNT, CDR2 YYREEE (reference sequence). CDR3 in DNA: TGTGCCAGCAGCTTAAGGACTGATACCGGGGAGCTGTTTTTT. This codes for CASSLRTDTGELFF.

V is TRBV10-3 and J is TRBJ2-1; D may be TRBD1 or TRBD2 (5 bases each). The length of the CDR3 is 14 residues. V dropped 3 bases and J dropped 2 bases, with 8 bases sitting between them. Germline V lookup: CDR1 ENHRY, CDR2 SYGVKD. The CDR3 nucleotides are TGTGCCATCAGTGAAGAGGGACCCTACAATGAGCAGTTCTTC. Residues: CAISEEGPYNEQFF.

This rearrangement joins TRBV4-3 to TRBJ2-3; D not certain. From germline, CDR1 is LGHNA and CDR2 YSLEER. Trimming took 0 bases from V and 8 from J, leaving 9 bases between them. The CDR3 covers 13 residues. CDR3 in DNA: TGCGCCAGCAGCCAAGATCGACTGGTTACGCAGTATTTT. It yields the protein CASSQDRLVTQYF.

The rearrangement joins TRBV27 to TRBJ2-7; perhaps TRBD2 as D (5 bases). V was shortened by 6 bases and J by 7 bases, with 19 bases between the two germline ends. The germline gives CDR1 MNHEY, CDR2 SMNVEV (reference sequence). This CDR3 region has 14 residues. This CDR3 is CASRRATTSGEQYF. CDR3 nucleotides: TGTGCCAGCAGAAGGGCTACTACTTCGGGGGAGCAGTACTTC.

This clone was detected once. This rearrangement joins TRBV14 to TRBJ2-6; D perhaps matches TRBD2 (6 bases). Between the trimmed V and J ends, which lost 1 base and 2 bases, there was a span of 12 bases. The germline CDR1 and CDR2 sequences are SGHDN and FVKESK. The length of the CDR3 is 17 residues. CDR3 sequence: CASSQARGEPGANVLTF. The CDR3 DNA reads as TGTGCCAGCAGCCAAGCCCGCGGGGAACCTGGGGCCAACGTCCTGACTTTC.

This chain connects TRBV15 to TRBJ2-5; 13 nucleotides match TRBD2. The V gene's germline CDR1 is LNHNV and CDR2 YYDKDF (reference sequence). The CDR3 is made up of 16 amino acids. The ends lost 1 base at V and 5 bases at J; junction bases unmatched: 4. CDR3 in amino acids: CATSRGTSGSLETQYF. CDR3 nucleotides: TGTGCCACCAGCAGAGGGACTAGCGGGAGTTTGGAGACCCAGTACTTC.

As for this clone: Other DNA sequences in the sample encode the same CDR3. In nucleotides, the CDR3 is TGTGCCAGCAGCTTGGACAGCTATAGCAATCAGCCCCAGCATTTT. Residues: CASSLDSYSNQPQHF. The chain recombines TRBV5-5 with TRBJ1-5; no clear D. V was clipped by 0 bases and J by 0 bases, with 7 bases between them. Germline V CDR1 and CDR2: SGHKS, YYEKEE (reference sequence). The CDR3 loop spans 15 amino acids.

V is TRBV5-5 and J is TRBJ1-6, with TRBD1 as a possible D gene (6 bases). V shed 0 bases and J shed 9 bases, with 10 bases lying between them. Germline-derived CDR1 and CDR2 are SGHKS and YYEKEE (reference sequence). CDR3 length: 14 residues. CDR3 sequence reads: CASSLVGGTSPLHF. The CDR3 DNA is TGTGCCAGCAGCTTGGTAGGGGGGACTTCACCCCTCCACTTT. The full variable domain, rest sourced from reference TRBV5-5 and TRBJ1-6, is DAGVTQSPTHLIKTRGQQVTLRCSPISGHKSVSWYQQVLGQGPQFIFQYYEKEERGRGNFPDRFSARQFPNYSSELNVNALLLGDSALYLCASSLVGGTSPLHFGNGTRLTVT.

The chain uses TRBV29-1 and TRBJ1-5, with a tentative D call TRBD1 (5 bases). The germline V gene encodes CDR1 SQVTM and CDR2 ANQGSEA. V lost 4 bases and J 4 bases, leaving 11 bases between the germline ends. The CDR3 is 13 residues long. The CDR3: CSVVEQVNQPQHF. The CDR3 region has the DNA TGCAGCGTTGTGGAACAGGTGAATCAGCCCCAGCATTTT.

V usage is TRBV5-5 and J usage is TRBJ1-4; no firm D call. CDR3 length: 14 residues. CDR1 and CDR2 from the germline V gene are SGHKS and YYEKEE (reference sequence). The ends were cut back, 0 bases at V and 6 bases at J, with 9 bases in the middle. In DNA, the CDR3 is TGTGCCAGCAGCTTGGAAGCGTGGGATGAAAAACTGTTTTTT. It encodes CASSLEAWDEKLFF.

The rearrangement joins TRBV2 to TRBJ2-6, with 8 bases matching TRBD1. The germline V gene encodes CDR1 SNHLY and CDR2 FYNNEI. The CDR3 runs to 18 residues. V was pared by 5 bases and J by 4 bases, with 13 bases of the junction left unmatched. The CDR3 sequence is CASSPKSRGLEGANVLTF. CDR3 DNA sequence: TGTGCCAGCAGTCCGAAGAGCAGGGGGCTTGAAGGGGCCAACGTCCTGACTTTC.

This clone was found a few times. This chain uses TRBV6-1 with TRBJ2-7, with 9 bases matching TRBD2. The CDR3 has 14 amino acids. CDR1 MNHNS and CDR2 SASEGT come from the germline V gene. The J segment lost 2 bases and the V segment lost 3 bases, leaving 2 bases of the junction unmatched. CDR3 sequence reads: CASSEREGPYEQYF. CDR3 nucleotides: TGTGCCAGCAGTGAGCGGGAGGGCCCCTACGAGCAGTACTTC.

The genes are TRBV30 and TRBJ2-3, with D perhaps matching TRBD1 or TRBD2 (7 bases each). The V gene's germline CDR1 is GTSNPN and CDR2 SVGIG (reference sequence). This CDR3 is 14 amino acids long. Trimming took off 7 bases at V and 12 bases at J, with 26 bases between the two ends. CDR3 coding DNA: TGTGCCTCAAAGGGGGCTAGCGGATCCGACTTTCAGTATTTT. It encodes CASKGASGSDFQYF.

This clone was recorded once. J is TRBJ2-1 and V is TRBV9, with D maybe TRBD1 (6 bases). The CDR3 sequence is 15 residues long. Germline CDR1 SGDLS, CDR2 YYNGEE. V was cut by 0 bases and J by 8 bases, with 15 bases left in between. CDR3 sequence reads: CASSVGAGEDYEQFF. DNA for the CDR3: TGTGCCAGCAGCGTAGGGGCAGGGGAAGACTATGAGCAGTTCTTC.

This clone is a singleton in its sample. This chain links TRBV5-1 with TRBJ2-3; possible D gene TRBD2, 6 bases. V was shortened by 4 bases and J by 2 bases, with 17 bases between the two germline ends. The CDR3 length is 16 residues. CDR1 and CDR2 from the germline V gene are SGHRS and YFSETQ. CDR3 bases: TGCGCCAGCAGCCCCAACCCGGACTACCCCACAGATACGCAGTATTTT. As protein: CASSPNPDYPTDTQYF.